Listed below are T cell receptor beta chains from one sample, sequenced in a study of radiation and T cells in renal cell carcinoma. Libraries were prepared by immunoSEQ multiplex PCR; TCRdb keeps only in-frame clonotypes and omits some of them. The sample holds approximately 120,000 clones, roughly 80% seen once. This sample comprised blood, obtained from a patient whose treatment included radiotherapy and nephrectomy. The receptors come from a woman between 55 and 75 years old with renal cell carcinoma. The CDR3 runs from the conserved cysteine through the conserved F or W. The D gene is left open where the match is weak. A clone size is listed for some rows: how often the clone was seen (once, few, many), or a class if it is expanded.

size	D	length	J	V	DNA	CDR3
NA	NA	17	TRBJ1-3	TRBV12-5	TGTGCTAGTGGTTTGGACCTCGACGGGATCTCTGGAAACACCATATATTTT	CASGLDLDGISGNTIYF
NA	NA	15	TRBJ2-2	TRBV19	TGTGCCAGTAGTATAGACAGGACGCCCACCGGGGAGCTGTTTTTT	CASSIDRTPTGELFF
few	NA	18	TRBJ1-2	TRBV7-3	TGTGCCAGCAGCCCCTCGGGGGACCTTTCACGATCTAACTATGGCTACACCTTC	CASSPSGDLSRSNYGYTF
NA	NA	13	TRBJ2-1	TRBV5-1	TGCGCCAGCAGCTTGCTGGACGGAAACGAGCAGTTCTTC	CASSLLDGNEQFF
NA	NA	13	TRBJ2-2	TRBV7-9	TGTGCCAGCAGCTTTAAGAACACCGGGGAGCTGTTTTTT	CASSFKNTGELFF
NA	NA	13	TRBJ1-1	TRBV6-1	TGTGCCAGCAGGTTCGGTGAGAACACTGAAGCTTTCTTT	CASRFGENTEAFF
NA	NA	15	TRBJ1-5	TRBV2	TGTGCCAGCAGTGAAGCGGAGAGGGTCCACCAGCCCCAGCATTTT	CASSEAERVHQPQHF
NA	TRBD1	14	TRBJ2-5	TRBV30	TGTGCCTGGAGTGTCCTGACAGGGGCAGAGACCCAGTACTTC	CAWSVLTGAETQYF
NA	TRBD1	12	TRBJ2-7	TRBV9	TGTGCCAGCAGCGGACAGGGCTACGAGCAGTACTTC	CASSGQGYEQYF
few	NA	13	TRBJ2-1	TRBV7-9	TGTGCCAGCAGCTCGGGTCTGTACAATGAGCAGTTCTTC	CASSSGLYNEQFF
few	TRBD2	13	TRBJ2-5	TRBV28	TGTGCCAGCACCCCAGCGGGGGCGGAGACCCAGTACTTC	CASTPAGAETQYF
NA	NA	13	TRBJ1-1	TRBV11-3	TGTGCCAGCAGCTCTCGGACACGCCCTGAAGCTTTCTTT	CASSSRTRPEAFF
NA	TRBD1	13	TRBJ1-5	TRBV19	TGTGCCAGCGGACAGGGAATAGGCCAGCCCCAGCATTTT	CASGQGIGQPQHF
NA	TRBD2	15	TRBJ2-1	TRBV5-1	TGCGCCAGCACCCCTACAGCGGGGGGGCCTCGTGAGCAGTTCTTC	CASTPTAGGPREQFF
NA	NA	13	TRBJ2-3	TRBV29-1	TGCAGCGTTCTCCGGACGGCTACAGATACGCAGTATTTT	CSVLRTATDTQYF
NA	TRBD2	16	TRBJ2-3	TRBV4-2	TGTGCCAGCAGCCAAAATAGCGGGGGAGGGGTAGATACGCAGTATTTT	CASSQNSGGGVDTQYF
once	NA	13	TRBJ1-2	TRBV6-5	TGTGCCAGCAGTATAAGGGTTGACTATGGCTACACCTTC	CASSIRVDYGYTF
NA	NA	13	TRBJ2-2	TRBV6-4	TGTGCCAGCAGTGACTCGGGACGTGGGGAGCTGTTTTTT	CASSDSGRGELFF
NA	NA	13	TRBJ2-7	TRBV2	TGTGCCACCCTGGCGGGCAGATTCTACGAGCAGTACTTC	CATLAGRFYEQYF
NA	NA	11	TRBJ2-7	TRBV25-1	TGTGCCAGCAGTGCCATCTACGAGCAGTACTTC	CASSAIYEQYF
NA	TRBD1	18	TRBJ1-5	TRBV27	TGTGCCAGCAGTTTATTTGGGACAGGGGGATATAGCAATCAGCCCCAGCATTTT	CASSLFGTGGYSNQPQHF
NA	TRBD2	15	TRBJ2-3	TRBV6-1	TGTGCCAGCAGTGGACTAGCGGGATTTCCAGATACGCAGTATTTT	CASSGLAGFPDTQYF
NA	TRBD1	13	TRBJ1-1	TRBV6-5	TGTGCCAGCAGCCTACAGGGGTTGACTGAAGCTTTCTTT	CASSLQGLTEAFF
NA	TRBD1	14	TRBJ1-1	TRBV5-1	TGCGCCAGCAGCTCCGGGACAGGGGGTACTGAAGCTTTCTTT	CASSSGTGGTEAFF
NA	NA	15	TRBJ2-7	TRBV9	TGTGCCAGCAGCGTAGAAGCAGATCCCTCCTACGAGCAGTACTTC	CASSVEADPSYEQYF
once	TRBD2	16	TRBJ2-5	TRBV11-3	TGTGCCAGCAGCCTCGGACTAGCGGGGGGGCTGGAGACCCAGTACTTC	CASSLGLAGGLETQYF
NA	NA	12	TRBJ1-5	TRBV6-1	TGTGCCAGCAGTGAGGGATCTCAGCCCCAGCATTTT	CASSEGSQPQHF
NA	TRBD1	16	TRBJ2-1	TRBV5-4	TGTGCCAGCAGCTTGCGAGGGGGCGCCTCCTACAATGAGCAGTTCTTC	CASSLRGGASYNEQFF
NA	NA	14	TRBJ2-5	TRBV2	TGTGCCAGCAGTGGGGGGCTTTGGTCGGAGACCCAGTACTTC	CASSGGLWSETQYF
NA	TRBD1	15	TRBJ2-7	TRBV28	TGTGCCAGCAGTTTAATGGGGACAGGGATGCGCGAGCAGTACTTC	CASSLMGTGMREQYF
NA	NA	15	TRBJ2-1	TRBV5-1	TGCGCCAGCAGCTATGACCCAGGGGCCTACAATGAGCAGTTCTTC	CASSYDPGAYNEQFF
NA	NA	13	TRBJ1-1	TRBV28	TGTGCCAGCAGGAAACTGCGGGAGGGTGGAGCTTTCTTT	CASRKLREGGAFF
NA	NA	14	TRBJ1-2	TRBV7-2	TGTGCCAGCAGCGGTGGGGGGAGGGCCTATGGCTACACCTTC	CASSGGGRAYGYTF
few	TRBD1	14	TRBJ1-5	TRBV19	TGTGCCAGTAGCATGGACAGGGTCCCCCAGCCCCAGCATTTT	CASSMDRVPQPQHF
few	NA	15	TRBJ1-6	TRBV13	TGTGCCAGCAGCTTAGGGACAGGAAGGGGTTCACCCCTCCACTTT	CASSLGTGRGSPLHF
NA	NA	15	TRBJ1-5	TRBV6-6	TGTGCCAGCAGCCCTGGGGCAGGGGGCAATCAGCCCCAGCATTTT	CASSPGAGGNQPQHF
NA	NA	15	TRBJ2-3	TRBV10-1	TGCGCCAGCAGTGAGGGGGGGGCCTCGTCAGATACGCAGTATTTT	CASSEGGASSDTQYF
few	NA	13	TRBJ1-1	TRBV7-3	TGTGCCAGCAGCTTCTTGGCGAACACTGAAGCTTTCTTT	CASSFLANTEAFF